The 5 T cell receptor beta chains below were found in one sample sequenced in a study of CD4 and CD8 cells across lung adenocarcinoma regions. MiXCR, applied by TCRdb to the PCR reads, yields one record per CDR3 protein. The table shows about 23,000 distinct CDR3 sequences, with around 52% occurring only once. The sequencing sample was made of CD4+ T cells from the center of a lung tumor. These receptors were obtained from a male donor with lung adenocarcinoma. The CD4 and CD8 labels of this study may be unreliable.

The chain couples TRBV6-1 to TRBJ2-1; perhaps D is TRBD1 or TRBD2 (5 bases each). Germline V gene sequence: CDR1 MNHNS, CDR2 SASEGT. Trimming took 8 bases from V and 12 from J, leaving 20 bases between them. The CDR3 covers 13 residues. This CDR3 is CASRDGTTDAQFF. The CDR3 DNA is TGTGCCAGCCGGGATGGGACCACCGATGCGCAGTTCTTC.

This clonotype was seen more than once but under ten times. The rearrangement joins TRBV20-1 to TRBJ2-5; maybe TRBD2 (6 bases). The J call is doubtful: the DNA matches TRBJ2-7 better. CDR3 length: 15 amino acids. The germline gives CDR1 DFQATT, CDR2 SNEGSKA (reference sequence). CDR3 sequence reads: CSPLGTGPGGAEQYF. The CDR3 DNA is TGCAGTCCGCTAGGTACGGGACCCGGGGGTGCCGAGCAGTACTTC.

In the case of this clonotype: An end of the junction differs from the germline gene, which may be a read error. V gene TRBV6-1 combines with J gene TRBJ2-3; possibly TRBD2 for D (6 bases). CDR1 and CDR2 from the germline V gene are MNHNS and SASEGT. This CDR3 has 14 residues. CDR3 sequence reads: CASSQSGSTETQYF. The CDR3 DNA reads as TGTGCCAGCAGTCAAAGCGGGTCCACAGAGACGCAGTACTTT.

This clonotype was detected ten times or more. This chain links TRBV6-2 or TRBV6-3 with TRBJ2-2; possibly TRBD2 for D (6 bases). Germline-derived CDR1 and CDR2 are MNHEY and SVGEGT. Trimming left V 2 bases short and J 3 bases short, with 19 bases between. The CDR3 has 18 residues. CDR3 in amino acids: CASSYSSSGYLYTGELFF. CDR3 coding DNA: TGTGCCAGCAGTTACAGTTCCAGCGGGTATCTATACACCGGGGAGCTGTTTTTT.

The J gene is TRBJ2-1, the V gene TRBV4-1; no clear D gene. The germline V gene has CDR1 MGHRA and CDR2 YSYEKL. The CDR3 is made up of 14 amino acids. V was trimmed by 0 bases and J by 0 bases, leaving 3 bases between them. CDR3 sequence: CASSQESSYNEQFF. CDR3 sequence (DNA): TGCGCCAGCAGCCAAGAAAGCTCCTACAATGAGCAGTTCTTC.